A single sample gave rise to the 12 T cell receptor beta chains below, sequenced in a study of shared clonotypes between healthy human individuals. Clones were sequenced by immunoSEQ multiplex PCR, and TCRdb holds only the in-frame ones, with some missing. The data show 490,000 or so clones, 65% to 80% seen once. The specimen sequenced was PBMCs. Receptor source: a woman aged 35 to 49 in good health. Some clones in this sample may be carry-over from other donors' samples.

The rearrangement uses TRBV19 and TRBJ1-5; 7 bases line up with TRBD1. Germline lookup yields CDR1 LNHDA and CDR2 SQIVND (reference sequence). CDR3 length: 13 residues. Germline trimming cut 5 bases from V and 6 bases from J; bases unmatched to any gene: 4. The CDR3 region has the DNA TGTGCCAGTAGTGCAGGGGGTGGTCAGCCCCAGCATTTT. Its translation: CASSAGGGQPQHF.

The rearrangement joins TRBV6-1 to TRBJ1-5; weak D call: TRBD1 (6 bases). Germline V gene sequence: CDR1 MNHNS, CDR2 SASEGT. V dropped 4 bases and J dropped 4 bases, with 14 bases sitting between them. The CDR3 spans 15 residues. The CDR3: CASSAGTDRNQPQHF. In nucleotides, the CDR3 is TGTGCCAGCAGTGCGGGGACGGACAGAAATCAGCCCCAGCATTTT.

This rearrangement joins TRBV9 to TRBJ2-1, with D perhaps matching TRBD2 (5 bases). The germline V gene has CDR1 SGDLS and CDR2 YYNGEE. The length of the CDR3 is 17 residues. The germline V and J ends were trimmed by 3 bases and 6 bases, with 22 bases remaining between them. Here the CDR3 reads CASSEPHSRRQINEQFF. The CDR3 nucleotides are TGTGCCAGCAGCGAGCCCCACTCGCGGAGGCAAATCAATGAGCAGTTCTTC.

This clone was found a few times. The chain has TRBV30 and TRBJ1-2; 7 nucleotides agree with TRBD1. Germline CDR1 reads GTSNPN; CDR2 reads SVGIG (reference sequence). CDR3 length: 13 residues. J was trimmed by 4 bases and V by 7 bases; bases with no gene match: 9. The CDR3 here is CAFLPGQTYGYTF. The CDR3 DNA sequence: TGTGCCTTCCTTCCGGGACAGACCTATGGCTACACCTTC.

The chain combines TRBV7-8 with TRBJ2-7; tentatively, D is TRBD2 (7 bases). Trimming left V 5 bases short and J 1 base short, with 15 bases between. Germline V lookup: CDR1 SGHVS, CDR2 FQNEAQ. This CDR3 contains 15 residues. DNA for the CDR3: TGTGCCAGCAGCCTAGGGGGGGGGACTTCCTACGAGCAGTACTTC. The encoded protein is CASSLGGGTSYEQYF. Combining the CDR3 with reference TRBV7-8 and TRBJ2-7 gives the whole variable domain GAGVSQSPRYKVAKRGQDVALRCDPISGHVSLFWYQQALGQGPEFLTYFQNEAQLDKSGLPSDRFFAERPEGSVSTLKIQRTQQEDSAVYLCASSLGGGTSYEQYFGPGTRLTVT.

About this clone itself: Other DNA sequences of this sample code for an identical CDR3. CDR3 sequence: CSAGTGVDYGYTF. CDR3 nucleotides: TGCAGCGCCGGGACAGGGGTGGACTATGGCTACACCTTC. V usage is TRBV29-1 and J usage is TRBJ1-2, with 10 positions matching TRBD1. The V gene's germline CDR1 is SQVTM and CDR2 ANQGSEA. V was clipped by 7 bases and J by 3 bases; unmatched bases: 5. This CDR3 has 13 residues. Complete variable domain (other parts from reference TRBV29-1 and TRBJ1-2): SAVISQKPSRDICQRGTSLTIQCQVDSQVTMMFWYRQQPGQSLTLIATANQGSEATYESGFVIDKFPISRPNLTFSTLTVSNMSPEDSSIYLCSAGTGVDYGYTFGSGTRLTVV.

The rearrangement uses TRBV11-1 and TRBJ2-3; 8 bases match TRBD2. The CDR3 consists of 18 residues. Germline V lookup: CDR1 SGHAT, CDR2 FQDESV (reference sequence). With V trimmed by 5 bases and J by 2 bases, 15 bases remained unmatched. The CDR3 sequence: CASSLKTASGHSTDTQYF. Here the CDR3 DNA reads TGTGCCAGCAGCCTAAAAACGGCTAGCGGGCACTCCACAGATACGCAGTATTTT.

The chain recombines TRBV5-1 with TRBJ2-3, with D hard to call. CDR1 SGHRS and CDR2 YFSETQ come from the germline V gene. The ends were cut back, 4 bases at V and 2 bases at J, with 14 bases in the middle. The CDR3 extends over 15 amino acids. CDR3 DNA sequence: TGCGCCAGCAGCACCGAGGACGGACCCACAGATACGCAGTATTTT. Protein product: CASSTEDGPTDTQYF.

The rearrangement uses TRBV30 and TRBJ1-1, with unresolved D. The CDR3 totals 13 residues. The V end lost 0 bases, the J end lost 5 bases, and 10 bases lay between the germline ends. Germline V gene lookup returns CDR1 GTSNPN and CDR2 SVGIG (reference sequence). DNA for the CDR3: TGTGCCTGGAGTGTACGCCCGGGAACTGAAGCTTTCTTT. This translates into CAWSVRPGTEAFF.

The chain is built from TRBV19 and TRBJ2-2; D may be TRBD2 (6 bases). Germline assignment: CDR1 LNHDA and CDR2 SQIVND (reference sequence). CDR3 length: 15 residues. V shed 1 base and J shed 7 bases, with 13 bases lying between them. CDR3 sequence reads: CASSIAPGAGGELFF. In DNA, the CDR3 is TGTGCCAGTAGTATAGCCCCGGGAGCGGGCGGGGAGCTGTTTTTT.

V usage is TRBV7-2 and J usage is TRBJ2-3, with 9 nucleotides matching TRBD2. The CDR3 consists of 15 residues. Unmatched junction bases numbered 4, after V lost 5 bases and J lost 1 base. Germline values: CDR1 SGHTA, CDR2 FQGNSA. The CDR3 DNA reads as TGTGCCAGCAGCCTCATAGCGGGAGGCACAGATACGCAGTATTTT. This codes for CASSLIAGGTDTQYF.

The chain joins TRBV10-3 to TRBJ1-5, with a possible D match to TRBD1 (5 bases). Germline V gene lookup returns CDR1 ENHRY and CDR2 SYGVKD. CDR3 length equals 14 residues. Trimming removed 3 bases from V and 11 bases from J, with 17 bases in between. The CDR3 loop is CAISDPGRGRAQHF. In DNA, the CDR3 is TGTGCCATCAGTGACCCGGGACGGGGGAGGGCCCAGCATTTT.